This T cell receptor beta chain was sequenced for a study of blood T cell repertoires in COVID-19. Study information: Acute and convalescent COVID-19 samples came from the United States, Italy and Spain.

In the source study's methods: The authors estimated nucleated cell counts from reference gene primer amplification. Profiling relied on immunoSEQ multiplex PCR, and the TCRdb table lists in-frame clones only, not all of them. That table gives V, J and clone size, and the DNA gave D and trimming. The table lists approximately 54,000 clones, roughly 79% of them singletons. The sample taken for sequencing was peripheral blood. This receptor was obtained from a woman between 55 and 75 years old with acute or convalescent COVID-19.

This chain's CDR3 is CASSDGATASYEQYF. CDR3 DNA sequence: TGCGCCAGCAGCGATGGGGCGACAGCAAGCTACGAGCAGTACTTC. V usage is TRBV5-1 and J usage is TRBJ2-7; a possible D gene is TRBD1 (5 bases). The CDR3 totals 15 residues. CDR1 SGHRS and CDR2 YFSETQ come from the germline V gene. V lost 4 bases to trimming and J lost 3 bases, with 17 bases between them.